What follows are 22 T cell receptor beta chains derived from one specimen sequenced in a study of blood T cell repertoires in COVID-19. This table comes from immunoSEQ multiplex PCR, and its TCRdb copy is limited to in-frame clones, with some not included. The table has about 96,000 clones, roughly 80% seen once. The sample taken for sequencing was peripheral blood. Receptor source: a woman in her fifties or sixties with acute or convalescent COVID-19.

The chain recombines TRBV7-9 with TRBJ1-4; D is uncertain. Germline V gene data show CDR1 as SEHNR and CDR2 as FQNEAQ (reference sequence). V gave up 4 bases and J gave up 4 bases, with 13 bases separating them. This CDR3 region has 15 residues. The CDR3 nucleotides are TGTGCCAGCAGCTACCTTTCCCTATTTAATGAAAAACTGTTTTTT. It encodes CASSYLSLFNEKLFF.

This chain uses TRBV6-6 with TRBJ2-7, with D possibly TRBD2 on 6 matching bases. This CDR3 spans 14 amino acids. The germline CDR1 and CDR2 sequences are MNHNY and SVGAGI (reference sequence). V was clipped by 2 bases and J by 1 base, with 9 bases between them. The chain's CDR3 is CASSYGEASYEQYF. As DNA, the CDR3 is TGTGCCAGCAGTTACGGGGAGGCATCCTACGAGCAGTACTTC.

This chain connects TRBV2 to TRBJ1-2, with 8 bases aligning to TRBD1. This CDR3 comprises 13 residues. Trimming cost V 5 bases and J 7 bases; bases outside gene matches: 6. The germline CDR1 and CDR2 sequences are SNHLY and FYNNEI. CDR3 loop: CASSTRGRGGYTF. The CDR3 nucleotides read TGTGCCAGCAGTACCAGGGGGCGAGGTGGCTACACCTTC.

The gene calls are TRBV27 and TRBJ1-5; D gene ambiguous. This CDR3 is built from 16 residues. Germline loops: CDR1 MNHEY, CDR2 SMNVEV (reference sequence). V lost 5 bases to trimming and J lost 1 base, with 15 bases between them. The CDR3 coding sequence is TGTGCCAGCAGTCTCCTGTCGGCGGGAAGCAATCAGCCCCAGCATTTT. Its translation: CASSLLSAGSNQPQHF.

The J gene is TRBJ2-1, the V gene TRBV6-5, with TRBD1 as a possible D gene (6 bases). This CDR3 spans 15 amino acids. Trimming removed 7 bases at V and 3 bases at J, with 16 bases between. Germline CDR1 MNHEY, CDR2 SVGAGI. In DNA, the CDR3 is TGTGCCAGCACCTTCCCCAGGGGTAACTACAATGAGCAGTTCTTC. Translated: CASTFPRGNYNEQFF.

This rearrangement joins TRBV9 to TRBJ1-3; D is possibly TRBD1 (6 bases). Trimming shortened V by 7 bases and J by 0 bases, and 11 bases separated the two germline ends. Germline CDR1 reads SGDLS; CDR2 reads YYNGEE. This CDR3 comprises 14 residues. CDR3 bases: TGTGCCAGCGGGAGGGGGGACTCTGGAAACACCATATATTTT. Protein: CASGRGDSGNTIYF.

The rearrangement joins TRBV9 to TRBJ2-2; 10 nucleotides match TRBD2. Germline CDR1 reads SGDLS; CDR2 reads YYNGEE. This CDR3 contains 16 residues. With 4 bases clipped from V and 4 bases from J, the junction kept 7 bases outside the gene matches. CDR3 loop: CASSSRAGGPTGELFF. The CDR3 nucleotides are TGTGCCAGCAGCTCCCGAGCGGGGGGGCCCACCGGGGAGCTGTTTTTT.

V usage is TRBV7-2 and J usage is TRBJ1-6; TRBD1 matches 7 bases. Germline CDR1 and CDR2: SGHTA and FQGNSA. This CDR3 spans 16 amino acids. The trim removed 6 bases at V and 5 bases at J, leaving 10 bases unmatched. The CDR3 is CASRWVTGVDNSPLHF. CDR3 coding DNA: TGTGCCAGCAGATGGGTTACAGGGGTGGATAATTCACCCCTCCACTTT.

This sequence joins TRBV28 and TRBJ2-2; D is possibly TRBD1 (6 bases). Germline V gene lookup returns CDR1 MDHEN and CDR2 SYDVKM. Trimming cost V 9 bases and J 1 base, with 9 bases left between them. The CDR3 consists of 13 residues. The CDR3 here is CASIQGNTGELFF. The CDR3 DNA reads as TGTGCCAGTATACAGGGGAACACCGGGGAGCTGTTTTTT.

The chain links TRBV12-3 or TRBV12-4 to TRBJ2-1; TRBD1 might be the D (5 bases). The CDR3 covers 13 residues. V was cut by 6 bases and J by 2 bases, with 8 bases left in between. The CDR3 reads CASRWTPYNEQFF. The CDR3 DNA reads as TGTGCCAGCAGATGGACACCCTACAATGAGCAGTTCTTC.

This clone was recorded a few times. The J gene is TRBJ2-2, the V gene TRBV5-6; 8 nucleotides line up with TRBD2. V was clipped by 2 bases and J by 7 bases; unmatched bases: 7. This CDR3 spans 15 amino acids. The germline V gene encodes CDR1 SGHDT and CDR2 YYEEEE. The CDR3 loop is CASSLGLAFGGELFF. The CDR3 DNA follows: TGTGCCAGCAGCTTAGGACTAGCCTTCGGCGGGGAGCTGTTTTTT.

This rearrangement joins TRBV11-2 to TRBJ2-7; TRBD1 aligns across 7 bases. Looked up from germline, CDR1 is SGHAT and CDR2 is FQNNGV. CDR3 length: 16 amino acids. Unmatched junction bases numbered 13, after V lost 4 bases and J lost 4 bases. In nucleotides, the CDR3 is TGTGCCAGCAGCTCCCTTGAATCGACAGGGATTTACGAGCAGTACTTC. It specifies CASSSLESTGIYEQYF.

The V gene is TRBV18, the J gene TRBJ1-1; D remains ambiguous. V lost 1 base, J lost 3 bases, and 15 bases lay in between. In germline, CDR1 is KGHSH, CDR2 LQKENI. The CDR3 has 16 residues. CDR3 DNA: TGTGCCAGCTCACCACAGCCGACACCCTGGGACACTGAAGCTTTCTTT. Encoded protein: CASSPQPTPWDTEAFF.

The rearrangement uses TRBV10-1 and TRBJ1-1; no definite D call. This CDR3 spans 13 amino acids. Trimming cost V 0 bases and J 3 bases, with 5 bases left between them. Germline V gene data show CDR1 as WNHNN and CDR2 as SYGVQD (reference sequence). The CDR3 region is CASSESPDTEAFF. The CDR3 DNA follows: TGCGCCAGCAGTGAGTCGCCGGACACTGAAGCTTTCTTT.

The chain's CDR3 is CASSPYGQGGTEAFF. CDR3 in DNA: TGTGCCAGCTCACCCTACGGACAGGGTGGCACTGAAGCTTTCTTT. This rearrangement joins TRBV18 to TRBJ1-1, with 8 bases lining up with TRBD1. Germline lookup yields CDR1 KGHSH and CDR2 LQKENI. The CDR3 has 15 residues. Trimming cost V 3 bases and J 4 bases; bases outside gene matches: 7.

V is TRBV3-1 (or the pseudogene TRBV3-2) and J is TRBJ2-2; 14 bases match TRBD2. Germline V gene lookup returns CDR1 LGHDT and CDR2 YNNKEL (reference sequence). V trimming: 4 bases; J trimming: 6 bases; junction bases outside the gene matches: 4. The CDR3 totals 16 residues. CDR3 nucleotide sequence: TGTGCCAGCAGCCCCAGACTAGCGGGGGGGTCCGGGGAGCTGTTTTTT. Its translation: CASSPRLAGGSGELFF.

V and J are TRBV28 and TRBJ2-5; 7 bases map to TRBD1. Trimming took 10 bases from V and 5 from J; bases not matched to a gene: 7. Looked up from germline, CDR1 is MDHEN and CDR2 is SYDVKM. The CDR3 totals 12 residues. In DNA form, the CDR3 reads TGTGCCACCGCCAGGGGGTACGAGACCCAGTACTTC. Translation gives CATARGYETQYF. The variable domain in full, completed from reference TRBV28 and TRBJ2-5, reads DVKVTQSSRYLVKRTGEKVFLECVQDMDHENMFWYRQDPGLGLRLIYFSYDVKMKEKGDIPEGYSVSREKKERFSLILESASTNQTSMYLCATARGYETQYFGPGTRLLVL.

The chain couples TRBV5-1 to TRBJ2-7; 12 bases line up with TRBD1. J gave up 4 bases and V 4 bases, and 6 bases lay outside the gene matches. The CDR3 is 15 amino acids. The germline gives CDR1 SGHRS, CDR2 YFSETQ. The DNA for the CDR3 is TGCGCCAGCAGCATCCGGGACAGGGGGCGTTACGAGCAGTACTTC. The encoded protein is CASSIRDRGRYEQYF.

The rearrangement links TRBV7-3 to TRBJ2-7; 9 nucleotides align to TRBD1. V gave up 1 base and J gave up 4 bases; unmatched junction bases: 8. This CDR3 has 16 residues. Germline CDR1 is SGHTA and CDR2 is FQGTGA. The CDR3 sequence: CASSLKAGQGIYEQYF. CDR3 coding DNA: TGTGCCAGCAGCTTAAAGGCAGGACAGGGGATATACGAGCAGTACTTC.

V is TRBV9 and J is TRBJ2-1, with a weak D call TRBD1 (5 bases). With 0 bases removed from V and 1 base from J, the gap between germline ends came to 11 bases. CDR3 length: 16 amino acids. CDR1 and CDR2 from the germline V gene are SGDLS and YYNGEE. CDR3 DNA sequence: TGTGCCAGCAGCGTAGAGGGCAGGGCTTCCTACAATGAGCAGTTCTTC. It translates to CASSVEGRASYNEQFF.

This clone showed up just a few times. This chain joins TRBV7-6 and TRBJ2-1; 10 bases align to TRBD2. The germline V gene encodes CDR1 SGHVS and CDR2 FNYEAQ. The CDR3 length is 16 residues. The V gene end was trimmed by 5 bases and the J gene end by 4 bases; junction bases not matched to a gene: 8. CDR3 DNA sequence: TGTGCCAGCAGCGTAGACTCTAGCGGGGGTTACAATGAGCAGTTCTTC. Residues: CASSVDSSGGYNEQFF.

The chain's CDR3 is CAYAGDSNQPQHF. The CDR3, as DNA: TGTGCCTATGCAGGGGATAGCAATCAGCCCCAGCATTTT. The V call is TRBV30, the J call TRBJ1-5, with D possibly matching TRBD1 (6 bases). CDR1 is GTSNPN, CDR2 SVGIG, per germline (reference sequence). Trimming removed 7 bases from V and 0 bases from J, with 10 bases in between. The CDR3 totals 13 residues. Full variable domain (rest looked up from reference TRBV30 and TRBJ1-5): SQTIHQWPATLVQPVGSPLSLECTVEGTSNPNLYWYRQAAGRGLQLLFYSVGIGQISSEVPQNLSASRPQDRQFILSSKKLLLSDSGFYLCAYAGDSNQPQHFGDGTRLSIL.